These 10 T cell receptor beta chains share one sample of origin, sequenced in a study of blood T cell repertoires in COVID-19. Only in-frame clones appear in the TCRdb table, and some are missing; sequencing was by immunoSEQ multiplex PCR. The sample includes over 100,000 clones, less than 90% seen only once; the top ten take about 11%. The sample consisted of peripheral blood. These receptors were collected from an elderly man with acute or convalescent COVID-19.

The gene calls are TRBV7-2 and TRBJ1-2; D is possibly TRBD1 (5 bases). CDR1 and CDR2 from the germline V gene are SGHTA and FQGNSA. This CDR3 is built from 15 residues. Trimming removed 1 base at V and 0 bases at J, with 9 bases between. The CDR3, as DNA: TGTGCCAGCAGCTTAGACTGGGGCGCTAACTATGGCTACACCTTC. Protein: CASSLDWGANYGYTF.

The chain joins TRBV7-9 to TRBJ1-3, with D perhaps TRBD1 (6 bases). The CDR3 totals 18 residues. Trimming took off 4 bases at V and 2 bases at J, with 21 bases between the two ends. The V gene's germline CDR1 is SEHNR and CDR2 FQNEAQ (reference sequence). CDR3 amino acids: CASSSITTTGLTGNTIYF. The CDR3 bases are TGTGCCAGCAGCTCTATAACGACTACAGGGTTAACTGGAAACACCATATATTTT.

This clone was detected only a few times. The chain joins TRBV4-2 to TRBJ1-2, with 11 bases fitting TRBD1. CDR1 and CDR2 from the germline V gene are LGHNA and YNFKEQ. V was clipped by 4 bases and J by 5 bases; unmatched bases: 3. This CDR3 has 14 residues. CDR3: CASSLGQGVYGYTF. In DNA, the CDR3 is TGTGCCAGCAGCCTGGGACAGGGGGTTTATGGCTACACCTTC.

The chain carries TRBV27 and TRBJ2-1; possible D gene TRBD2, 6 bases. Per germline, CDR1 MNHEY and CDR2 SMNVEV (reference sequence). V shed 10 bases and J shed 4 bases, with 17 bases lying between them. The CDR3 contains 14 residues. CDR3 DNA: TGTGCCACCTCTGGAAGTGGGAGGTACAATGAGCAGTTCTTC. Its translation: CATSGSGRYNEQFF.

V usage is TRBV4-2 and J usage is TRBJ2-2, with 12 positions matching TRBD2. CDR3 length: 16 residues. Germline V gene sequence: CDR1 LGHNA, CDR2 YNFKEQ. V lost 4 bases, J lost 5 bases, and 5 bases stayed unmatched. The CDR3 sequence is CASSRLGLAGTGELFF. For the CDR3, the DNA is TGTGCCAGCAGCCGACTAGGACTAGCGGGGACCGGGGAGCTGTTTTTT.

This CDR3 is CSVDEVGGTEAFF. CDR3 nucleotides: TGCAGCGTTGATGAGGTGGGAGGGACTGAAGCTTTCTTT. The V gene is TRBV29-1, the J gene TRBJ1-1; D is unclear. The CDR3 runs to 13 residues. The germline gives CDR1 SQVTM, CDR2 ANQGSEA. The ends were cut back, 3 bases at V and 5 bases at J, with 13 bases in the middle.

The rearrangement joins TRBV7-9 to TRBJ1-2, with 7 bases matching TRBD1. Per the germline V gene, CDR1 is SEHNR and CDR2 is FQNEAQ (reference sequence). Trimming took 5 bases from V and 4 from J; bases not matched to a gene: 7. The length of the CDR3 is 14 residues. The CDR3 loop is CASSLGQAVYGYTF. The CDR3 DNA follows: TGTGCCAGCAGCCTCGGACAGGCAGTCTATGGCTACACCTTC.

This clone was seen just once. The gene calls are TRBV19 and TRBJ2-3; TRBD2 aligns across 13 bases. Germline V gene sequence: CDR1 LNHDA, CDR2 SQIVND (reference sequence). This CDR3 is 16 amino acids long. With V trimmed by 9 bases and J by 8 bases, 14 bases remained unmatched. CDR3 in amino acids: CASCSELAGGPVTQYF. In DNA form, the CDR3 reads TGTGCCAGCTGTTCGGAACTAGCGGGAGGGCCGGTTACGCAGTATTTT.

The chain recombines TRBV3-1 (or the pseudogene TRBV3-2) with TRBJ1-6, with unresolved D. Germline assignment: CDR1 LGHDT and CDR2 YNNKEL (reference sequence). This CDR3 spans 16 amino acids. Trimming left V 2 bases short and J 8 bases short, with 16 bases between. The CDR3 region has the DNA TGTGCCAGCAGCCAACGACACTCCCGGGAGGATTCACCCCTCCACTTT. As protein: CASSQRHSREDSPLHF.

The chain recombines TRBV4-1 with TRBJ2-5; 14 nucleotides agree with TRBD2. The J segment lost 9 bases and the V segment lost 1 base, leaving 13 bases of the junction unmatched. Germline values: CDR1 MGHRA, CDR2 YSYEKL. The CDR3 runs 18 residues. The CDR3: CASSQAGGLAGGPGAQYF. The DNA of the CDR3 is TGCGCCAGCAGCCAAGCGGGTGGACTAGCGGGGGGCCCGGGGGCCCAGTACTTC.